This entry features one TCR beta chain sequence. As yet, its antigen is unknown. These data are taken from a study of CD8+CD57+ T cells in acquired aplastic anemia. Background on the study: Across the sorted CD4+ and CD8+ cells, DNA amounts averaged about 3 ug. Sequencing produced an average of about 11 million reads per healthy donor for CD4+ cells.

Study results and limitations: Patients and controls shared approximately 30 CD8+ CDR3 sequences.

From germline, CDR1 is DFQATT and CDR2 SNEGSKA (reference sequence). V was pared by 3 bases and J by 15 bases, with 6 bases between. The CDR3 has 8 residues. Profiling that covered TCR beta VDJ and CDR3 relied on genomic DNA as its template. TCRdb analysed the reads with MiXCR anew, one entry per CDR3 protein. The sample has 40,000 or so distinct CDR3 sequences, approximately 73% seen once. Sequenced input: sorted CD4+, CD8+, or CD8+CD57+ T cells (not recorded which) from PBMCs. This rearrangement joins TRBV20-1 to TRBJ2-1; no clear D gene. The TCR comes from a human donor in good health, serving as a control. The CDR3 reads CSASSRFF. The CDR3 DNA sequence: TGCAGTGCTAGTAGTCGGTTCTTC.